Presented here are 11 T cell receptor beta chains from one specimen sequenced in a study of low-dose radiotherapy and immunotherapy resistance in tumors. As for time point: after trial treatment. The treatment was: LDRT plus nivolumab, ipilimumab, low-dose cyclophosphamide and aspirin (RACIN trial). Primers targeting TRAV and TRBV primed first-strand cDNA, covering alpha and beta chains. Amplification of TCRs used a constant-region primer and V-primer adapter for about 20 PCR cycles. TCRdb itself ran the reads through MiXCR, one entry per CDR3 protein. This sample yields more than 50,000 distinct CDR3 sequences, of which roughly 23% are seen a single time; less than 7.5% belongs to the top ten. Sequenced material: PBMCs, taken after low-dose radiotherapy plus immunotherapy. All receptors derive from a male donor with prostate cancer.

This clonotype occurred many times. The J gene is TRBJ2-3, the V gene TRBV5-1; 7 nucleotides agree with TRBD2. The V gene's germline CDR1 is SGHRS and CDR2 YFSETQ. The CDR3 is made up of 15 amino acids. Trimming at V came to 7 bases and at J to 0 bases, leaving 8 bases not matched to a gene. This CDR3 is CASLQSGTSTDTQYF. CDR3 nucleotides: TGCGCCAGCCTTCAAAGCGGGACTAGCACAGATACGCAGTATTTT.

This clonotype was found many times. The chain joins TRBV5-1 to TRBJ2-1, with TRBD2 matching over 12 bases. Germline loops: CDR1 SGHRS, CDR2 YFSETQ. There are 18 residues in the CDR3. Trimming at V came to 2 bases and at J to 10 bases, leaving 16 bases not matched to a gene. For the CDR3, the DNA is TGCGCCAGCAGCTTTGTAGAACGGACTAGCGGGATGGCGGCCGAGCAGTTCTTC. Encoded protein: CASSFVERTSGMAAEQFF.

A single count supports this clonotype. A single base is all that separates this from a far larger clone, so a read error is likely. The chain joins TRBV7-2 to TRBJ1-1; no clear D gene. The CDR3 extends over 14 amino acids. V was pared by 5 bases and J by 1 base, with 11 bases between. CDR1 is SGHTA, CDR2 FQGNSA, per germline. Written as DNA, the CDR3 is TGTGCCAGCAGCCACGGCCGGTCGAACACTGAAGCTTTCTTT. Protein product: CASSHGRSNTEAFF. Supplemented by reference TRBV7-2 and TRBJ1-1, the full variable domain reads GAGVSQSPSNKVTEKGKDVELRCDPISGHTALYWYRQSLGQGLEFLIYFQGNSAPDKSGLPSDRFSAERTGGSVSTLTIQRTQQEDSAVYLCASSHGRSNTEAFFGQGTRLTVV.

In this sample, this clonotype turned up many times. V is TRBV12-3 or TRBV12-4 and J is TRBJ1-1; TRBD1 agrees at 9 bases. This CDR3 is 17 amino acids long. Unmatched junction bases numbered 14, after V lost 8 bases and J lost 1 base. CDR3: CASGRNRGLGGNTEAFF. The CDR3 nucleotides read TGTGCCAGCGGTAGAAACAGGGGGCTCGGGGGGAACACTGAAGCTTTCTTT.

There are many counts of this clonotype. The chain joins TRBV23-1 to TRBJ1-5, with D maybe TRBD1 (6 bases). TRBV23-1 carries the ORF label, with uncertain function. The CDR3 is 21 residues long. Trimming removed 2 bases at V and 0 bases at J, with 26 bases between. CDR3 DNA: TGCGCCAGCAGTCAAATCCTGAAAAGTGGGGGGCCGGGGGATAGCAATCAGCCCCAGCATTTT. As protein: CASSQILKSGGPGDSNQPQHF.

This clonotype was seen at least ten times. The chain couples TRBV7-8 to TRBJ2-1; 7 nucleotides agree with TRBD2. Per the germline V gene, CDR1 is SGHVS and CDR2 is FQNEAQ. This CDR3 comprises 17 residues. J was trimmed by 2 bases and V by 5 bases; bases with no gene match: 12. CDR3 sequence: CASSPEETSIPYNEQFF. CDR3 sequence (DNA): TGTGCCAGCAGCCCGGAAGAGACTAGCATCCCCTACAATGAGCAGTTCTTC.

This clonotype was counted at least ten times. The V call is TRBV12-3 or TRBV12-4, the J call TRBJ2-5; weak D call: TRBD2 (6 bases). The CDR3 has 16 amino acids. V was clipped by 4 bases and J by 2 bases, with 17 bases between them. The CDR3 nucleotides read TGTGCCAGCAGTTCCGCGTCCGGGGGAAATCAAGAGACCCAGTACTTC. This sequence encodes CASSSASGGNQETQYF.

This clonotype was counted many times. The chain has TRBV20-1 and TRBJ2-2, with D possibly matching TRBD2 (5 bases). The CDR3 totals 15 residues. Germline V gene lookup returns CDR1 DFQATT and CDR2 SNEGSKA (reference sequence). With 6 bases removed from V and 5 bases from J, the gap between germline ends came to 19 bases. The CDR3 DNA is TGCAGTGCCGCTAACCGCGGGTTAGCAACCGGGGAGCTGTTTTTT. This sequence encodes CSAANRGLATGELFF.

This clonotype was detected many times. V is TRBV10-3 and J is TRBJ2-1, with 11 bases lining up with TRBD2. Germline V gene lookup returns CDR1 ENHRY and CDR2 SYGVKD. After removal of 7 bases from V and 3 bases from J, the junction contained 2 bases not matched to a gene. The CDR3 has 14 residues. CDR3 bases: TGTGCCATCAAGACTAGCGGGGACTACAATGAGCAGTTCTTC. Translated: CAIKTSGDYNEQFF.

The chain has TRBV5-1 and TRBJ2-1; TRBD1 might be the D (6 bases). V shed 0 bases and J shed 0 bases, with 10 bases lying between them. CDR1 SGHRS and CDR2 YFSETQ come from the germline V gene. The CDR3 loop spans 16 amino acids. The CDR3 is CASSLVGASSYNEQFF. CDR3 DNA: TGCGCCAGCAGCTTGGTGGGGGCCAGCTCCTACAATGAGCAGTTCTTC.

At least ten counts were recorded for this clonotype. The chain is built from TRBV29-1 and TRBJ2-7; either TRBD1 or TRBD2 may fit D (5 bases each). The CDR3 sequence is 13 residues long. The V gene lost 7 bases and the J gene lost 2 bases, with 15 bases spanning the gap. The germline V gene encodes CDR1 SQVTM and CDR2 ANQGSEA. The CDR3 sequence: CSGENRQPYEQYF. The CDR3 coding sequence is TGCAGCGGGGAGAATCGACAGCCCTACGAGCAGTACTTC.